Each of the 9 T cell receptor beta chains below was sequenced from the same sample in a study of OX40 agonist ivuxolimab in advanced cancers. This table comes from immunoSEQ multiplex PCR, and its TCRdb copy is limited to in-frame clones, with some not included. The sample lists roughly 10,000 clones; about 90% were seen once. The sample was CD4+ or CD8+ T cells sorted from blood, taken in a trial of the OX40 agonist ivuxolimab. These TCRs come from an adult with an advanced solid tumor such as melanoma, head and neck, liver or kidney cancer.

The J gene is TRBJ1-6, the V gene TRBV10-1; 7 positions match TRBD1. The CDR3 runs 13 residues. CDR1 is WNHNN and CDR2 is SYGVQD in the germline V gene (reference sequence). With V trimmed by 8 bases and J by 10 bases, 8 bases remained unmatched. The CDR3 spells CASLGTVESPLHF. CDR3 DNA sequence: TGCGCCAGCCTTGGGACAGTGGAATCACCCCTCCACTTT.

This chain links TRBV5-1 with TRBJ2-3; the D is unclear. Per the germline V gene, CDR1 is SGHRS and CDR2 is YFSETQ. Trimming left V 0 bases short and J 6 bases short, with 11 bases between. CDR3 length equals 14 residues. The CDR3 reads CASSLGQVEDTQYF. The CDR3 DNA reads TGCGCCAGCAGCTTGGGTCAGGTGGAGGATACGCAGTATTTT.

The chain has TRBV6-1 and TRBJ1-2, with D uncertain. This CDR3 spans 13 amino acids. Germline V gene sequence: CDR1 MNHNS, CDR2 SASEGT. The V end was cut by 10 bases, the J end by 8 bases, with 20 bases between. The CDR3 region is CAITPGGSWGYTF. The CDR3 coding sequence is TGTGCCATCACGCCGGGAGGGTCGTGGGGCTACACCTTC.

This chain links TRBV28 with TRBJ2-6; D not certain. Trimming pared 5 bases from V and 0 bases from J, leaving 8 bases between. Germline CDR1 and CDR2: MDHEN and SYDVKM. This CDR3 is built from 15 residues. The CDR3 here is CASSTQSSGANVLTF. The CDR3 bases are TGTGCCAGCAGTACTCAGAGCTCTGGGGCCAACGTCCTGACTTTC.

This clone was counted once. This sequence joins TRBV19 and TRBJ2-6; D unresolved. The germline gives CDR1 LNHDA, CDR2 SQIVND (reference sequence). Deletions cut 1 base from V and 0 bases from J, with 4 bases between. This CDR3 has 15 amino acids. The CDR3 bases are TGTGCCAGTAGTATAGGGGTCTCTGGGGCCAACGTCCTGACTTTC. This sequence encodes CASSIGVSGANVLTF.

The rearrangement uses TRBV7-6 and TRBJ2-3; perhaps TRBD2 as D (7 bases). The CDR3 runs 15 residues. V was shortened by 6 bases and J by 2 bases, with 15 bases between the two germline ends. Germline CDR1 is SGHVS and CDR2 is FNYEAQ. This CDR3 is CASRSTGGPTDTQYF. Here the CDR3 DNA reads TGTGCCAGCAGATCAACGGGGGGCCCCACAGATACGCAGTATTTT.

J is TRBJ1-2 and V is TRBV5-4, with 8 bases fitting TRBD1. Unmatched junction bases numbered 5, after V lost 3 bases and J lost 4 bases. This CDR3 comprises 14 residues. Looked up from germline, CDR1 is SGHNT and CDR2 is YYREEE (reference sequence). The CDR3 loop reads CASSYRGIPYGYTF. CDR3 DNA sequence: TGTGCCAGCAGCTACAGGGGGATCCCCTATGGCTACACCTTC.

This clone was seen just once. The V gene is TRBV14, the J gene TRBJ1-6, with 7 bases matching TRBD1. Trimming cost V 2 bases and J 7 bases; bases outside gene matches: 5. Germline loops: CDR1 SGHDN, CDR2 FVKESK. The CDR3 consists of 15 residues. CDR3 nucleotides: TGTGCCAGCAGCCAACAGGGGGTGATCAATTCACCCCTCCACTTT. Protein sequence: CASSQQGVINSPLHF. Variable domain in full (rest from reference TRBV14 and TRBJ1-6): EAGVTQFPSHSVIEKGQTVTLRCDPISGHDNLYWYRRVMGKEIKFLLHFVKESKQDESGMPNNRFLAERTGGTYSTLKVQPAELEDSGVYFCASSQQGVINSPLHFGNGTRLTVT.

J is TRBJ2-6 and V is TRBV12-5; a weak D match, TRBD1 (5 bases). Germline values: CDR1 LGHNT, CDR2 FRNRAP. V lost 5 bases and J lost 5, with 22 bases in between. This CDR3 spans 18 amino acids. CDR3 DNA: TGTGCTAGTGGTGAACTTGGTGCAGGACAAAGTCGGGCCAACGTCCTGACTTTC. Translated: CASGELGAGQSRANVLTF.